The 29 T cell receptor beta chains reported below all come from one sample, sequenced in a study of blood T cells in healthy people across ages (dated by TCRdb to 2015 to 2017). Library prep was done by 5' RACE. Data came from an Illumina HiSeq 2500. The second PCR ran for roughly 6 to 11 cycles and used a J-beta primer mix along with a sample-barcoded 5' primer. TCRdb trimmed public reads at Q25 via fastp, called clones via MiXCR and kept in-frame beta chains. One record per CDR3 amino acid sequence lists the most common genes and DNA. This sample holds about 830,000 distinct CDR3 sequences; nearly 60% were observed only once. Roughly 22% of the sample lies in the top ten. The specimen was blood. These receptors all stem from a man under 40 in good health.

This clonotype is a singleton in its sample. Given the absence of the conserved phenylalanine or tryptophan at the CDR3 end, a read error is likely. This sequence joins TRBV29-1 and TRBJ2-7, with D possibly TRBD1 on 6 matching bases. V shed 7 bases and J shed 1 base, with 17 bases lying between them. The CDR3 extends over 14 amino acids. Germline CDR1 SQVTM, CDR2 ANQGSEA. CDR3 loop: CSAMTGLGSYEQYL. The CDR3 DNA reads TGCAGCGCTATGACAGGCCTTGGATCCTACGAGCAGTACCTC.

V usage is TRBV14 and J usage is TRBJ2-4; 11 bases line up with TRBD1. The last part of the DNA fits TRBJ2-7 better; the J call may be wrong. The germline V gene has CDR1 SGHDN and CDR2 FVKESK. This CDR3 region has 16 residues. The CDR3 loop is CASSLGQGARSGEQYF. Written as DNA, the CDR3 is TGTGCCAGCAGCCTCGGACAGGGGGCGCGGTCGGGCGAGCAGTACTTC.

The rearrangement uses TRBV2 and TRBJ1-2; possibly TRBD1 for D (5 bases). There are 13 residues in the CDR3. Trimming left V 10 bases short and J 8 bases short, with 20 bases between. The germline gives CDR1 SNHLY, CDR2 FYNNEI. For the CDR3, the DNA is TGTGCCAATATGATAGCTGGCGGACAAGGCTACACCTTC. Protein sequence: CANMIAGGQGYTF.

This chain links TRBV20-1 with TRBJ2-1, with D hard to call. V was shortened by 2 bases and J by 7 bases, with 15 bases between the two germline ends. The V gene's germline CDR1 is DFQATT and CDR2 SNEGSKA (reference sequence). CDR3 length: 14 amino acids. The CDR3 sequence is CSARPTTVSNEQFF. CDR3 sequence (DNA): TGCAGTGCTAGACCAACGACGGTCTCGAATGAGCAGTTCTTC.

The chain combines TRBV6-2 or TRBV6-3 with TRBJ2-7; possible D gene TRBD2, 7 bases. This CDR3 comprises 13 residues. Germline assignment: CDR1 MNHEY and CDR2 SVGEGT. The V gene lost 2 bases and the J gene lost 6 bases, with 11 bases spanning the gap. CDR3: CASSYPRGGEQYF. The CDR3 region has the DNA TGTGCCAGCAGTTACCCGAGGGGGGGCGAGCAGTACTTC.

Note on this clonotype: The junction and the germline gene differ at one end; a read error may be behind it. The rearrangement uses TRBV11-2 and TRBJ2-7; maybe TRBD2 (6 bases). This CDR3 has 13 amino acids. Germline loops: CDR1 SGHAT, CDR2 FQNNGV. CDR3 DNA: TGTCCCAGCAGCTGGGAGGTTACCTACGAGCAGTACTTC. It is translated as CPSSWEVTYEQYF.

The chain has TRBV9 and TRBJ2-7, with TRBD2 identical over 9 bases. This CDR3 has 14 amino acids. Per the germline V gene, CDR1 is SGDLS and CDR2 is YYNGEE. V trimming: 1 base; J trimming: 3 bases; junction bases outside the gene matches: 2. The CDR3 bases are TGTGCCAGCAGCGTATATAGCGGGAGCTACGAGCAGTACTTC. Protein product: CASSVYSGSYEQYF.

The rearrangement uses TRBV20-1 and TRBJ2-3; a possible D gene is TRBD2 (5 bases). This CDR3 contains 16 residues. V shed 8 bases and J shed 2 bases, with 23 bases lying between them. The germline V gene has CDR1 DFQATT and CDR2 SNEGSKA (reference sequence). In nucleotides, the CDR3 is TGCAGTCCAACCGGTGGGCGGGCCGGGCACACAGATACGCAGTATTTT. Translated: CSPTGGRAGHTDTQYF.

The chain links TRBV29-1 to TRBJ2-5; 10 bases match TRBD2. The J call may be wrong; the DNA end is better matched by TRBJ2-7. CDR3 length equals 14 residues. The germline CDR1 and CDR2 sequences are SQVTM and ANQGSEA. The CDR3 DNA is TGCAGCGTCCAGAGTGGGACTAGCGTCCCCGAGCAGTACTTC. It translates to CSVQSGTSVPEQYF.

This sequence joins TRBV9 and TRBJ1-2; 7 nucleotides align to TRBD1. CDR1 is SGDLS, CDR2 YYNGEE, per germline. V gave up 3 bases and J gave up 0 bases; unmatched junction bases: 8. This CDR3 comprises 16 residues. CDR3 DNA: TGTGCCAGCAGCGCACAGGGACAGCTCTCTAACTATGGCTACACCTTC. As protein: CASSAQGQLSNYGYTF.

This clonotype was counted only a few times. The CDR3 DNA follows: TGTGCCAGCAGCCGATACCCTCGGGGCGCGGCAAACACTGAAGCTTTCTTT. Translated: CASSRYPRGAANTEAFF. The V gene is TRBV7-8, the J gene TRBJ1-1; tentative D call: TRBD1 (5 bases). The CDR3 totals 17 residues. Germline CDR1 and CDR2: SGHVS and FQNEAQ. V was shortened by 5 bases and J by 2 bases, with 21 bases between the two germline ends. Variable domain in full (rest from reference TRBV7-8 and TRBJ1-1): GAGVSQSPRYKVAKRGQDVALRCDPISGHVSLFWYQQALGQGPEFLTYFQNEAQLDKSGLPSDRFFAERPEGSVSTLKIQRTQQEDSAVYLCASSRYPRGAANTEAFFGQGTRLTVV.

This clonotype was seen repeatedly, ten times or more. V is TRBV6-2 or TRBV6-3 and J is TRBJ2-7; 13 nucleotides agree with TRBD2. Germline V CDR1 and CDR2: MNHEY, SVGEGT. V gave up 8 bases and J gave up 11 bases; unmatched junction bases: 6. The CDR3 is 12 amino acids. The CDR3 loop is CASGLAGAPEYF. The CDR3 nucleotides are TGTGCCAGCGGACTAGCGGGAGCCCCGGAGTACTTC.

The chain's CDR3 is CSARRTGESYGYTF. The CDR3 DNA sequence: TGCAGTGCTAGACGGACAGGGGAAAGCTATGGCTACACCTTC. This sequence joins TRBV20-1 and TRBJ1-2; TRBD1 matches at 9 bases. Germline V gene sequence: CDR1 DFQATT, CDR2 SNEGSKA (reference sequence). There are 14 residues in the CDR3. J lost 4 bases, V lost 2 bases, and 5 bases had no gene match.

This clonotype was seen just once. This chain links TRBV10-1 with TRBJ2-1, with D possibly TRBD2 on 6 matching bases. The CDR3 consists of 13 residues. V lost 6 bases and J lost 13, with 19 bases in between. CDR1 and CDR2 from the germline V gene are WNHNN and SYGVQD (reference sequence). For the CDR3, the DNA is TGCGCCAGCAGGGATCGGGACTTGTCTTTTCAGTTCTTC. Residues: CASRDRDLSFQFF.

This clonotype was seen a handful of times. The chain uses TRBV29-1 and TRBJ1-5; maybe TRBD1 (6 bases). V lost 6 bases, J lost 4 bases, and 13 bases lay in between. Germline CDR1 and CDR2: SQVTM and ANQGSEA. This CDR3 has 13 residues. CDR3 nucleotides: TGCAGCGTGGGGGACACCAGAAATCAGCCCCAGCATTTT. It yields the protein CSVGDTRNQPQHF.

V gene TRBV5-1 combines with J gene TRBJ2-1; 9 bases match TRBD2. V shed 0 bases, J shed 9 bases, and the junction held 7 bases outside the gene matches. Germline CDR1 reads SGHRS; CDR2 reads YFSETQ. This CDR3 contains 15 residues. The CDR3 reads CASSLEAGGQSEQFF. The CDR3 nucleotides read TGCGCCAGCAGCTTGGAGGCGGGGGGGCAGAGTGAGCAGTTCTTC.

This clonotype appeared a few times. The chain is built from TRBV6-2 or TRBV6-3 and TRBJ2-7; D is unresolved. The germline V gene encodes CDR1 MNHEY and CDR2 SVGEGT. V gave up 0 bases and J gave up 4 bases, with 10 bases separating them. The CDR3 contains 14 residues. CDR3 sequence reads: CASSYSLLQYEQYF. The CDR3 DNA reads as TGTGCCAGCAGTTACTCGTTACTACAGTACGAGCAGTACTTC.

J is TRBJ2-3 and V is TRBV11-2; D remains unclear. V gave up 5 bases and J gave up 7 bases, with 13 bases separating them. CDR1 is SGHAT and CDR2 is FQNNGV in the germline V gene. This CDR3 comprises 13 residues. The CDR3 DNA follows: TGTGCCAGCAGCGCAGCCTTTAGGAATACGCAGTATTTT. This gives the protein CASSAAFRNTQYF.

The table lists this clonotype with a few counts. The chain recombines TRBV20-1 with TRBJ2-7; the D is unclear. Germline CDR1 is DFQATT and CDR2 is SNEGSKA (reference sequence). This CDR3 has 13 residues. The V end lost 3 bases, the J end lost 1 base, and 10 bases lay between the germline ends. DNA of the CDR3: TGCAGTGCTAGGGGTGACATTTCCTACGAGCAGTACTTC. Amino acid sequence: CSARGDISYEQYF.

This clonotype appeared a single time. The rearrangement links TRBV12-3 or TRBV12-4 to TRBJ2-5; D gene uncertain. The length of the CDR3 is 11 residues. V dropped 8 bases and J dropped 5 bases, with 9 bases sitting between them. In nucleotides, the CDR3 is TGTGCCAGCGCCTTGGCCGAGACCCAGTACTTC. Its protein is CASALAETQYF.

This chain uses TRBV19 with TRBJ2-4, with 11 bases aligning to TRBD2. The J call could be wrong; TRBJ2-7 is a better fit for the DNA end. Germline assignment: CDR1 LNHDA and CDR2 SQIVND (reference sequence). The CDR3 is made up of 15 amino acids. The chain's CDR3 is CASSLPGLAVYEQYF. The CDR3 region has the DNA TGTGCCAGTAGTTTACCGGGACTAGCGGTCTACGAGCAGTACTTC.

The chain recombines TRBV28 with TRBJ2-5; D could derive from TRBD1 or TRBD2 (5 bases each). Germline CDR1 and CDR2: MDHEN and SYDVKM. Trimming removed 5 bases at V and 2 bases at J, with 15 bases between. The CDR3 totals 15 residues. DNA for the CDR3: TGTGCCAGCAGTCCCCAGGGACCCATGCAAGAGACCCAGTACTTC. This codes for CASSPQGPMQETQYF.

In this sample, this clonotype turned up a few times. The CDR3 protein is CSATPGLAAKQQFF. As DNA, the CDR3 is TGCAGTGCTACTCCGGGCTTAGCGGCAAAGCAGCAGTTCTTC. V and J are TRBV20-1 and TRBJ2-1, with D tentatively TRBD2 (6 bases). Germline V gives CDR1 DFQATT, CDR2 SNEGSKA (reference sequence). CDR3 size: 14 residues. V was clipped by 4 bases and J by 11 bases, with 21 bases between them.

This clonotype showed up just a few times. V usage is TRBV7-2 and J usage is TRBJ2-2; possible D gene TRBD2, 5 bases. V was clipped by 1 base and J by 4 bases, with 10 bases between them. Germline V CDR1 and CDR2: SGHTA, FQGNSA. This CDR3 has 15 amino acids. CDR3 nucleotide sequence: TGTGCCAGCAGCTTAGACGGAGGTGCCACCGGGGAGCTGTTTTTT. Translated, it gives CASSLDGGATGELFF.

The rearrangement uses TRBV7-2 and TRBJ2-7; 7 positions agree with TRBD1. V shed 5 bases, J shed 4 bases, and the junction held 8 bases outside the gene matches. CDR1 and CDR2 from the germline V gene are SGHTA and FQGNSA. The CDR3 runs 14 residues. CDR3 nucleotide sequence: TGTGCCAGCAGCACAAGAGGGGGCCCATACGAGCAGTACTTC. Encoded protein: CASSTRGGPYEQYF.

CDR3 loop: CASSPDGFDTQYF. The CDR3 DNA reads as TGCGCCAGCAGCCCGGACGGGTTTGATACGCAGTATTTT. This chain connects TRBV5-1 to TRBJ2-3; unclear D gene. CDR1 is SGHRS and CDR2 is YFSETQ in the germline V gene. The CDR3 is 13 amino acids. V dropped 4 bases and J dropped 6 bases, with 12 bases sitting between them.

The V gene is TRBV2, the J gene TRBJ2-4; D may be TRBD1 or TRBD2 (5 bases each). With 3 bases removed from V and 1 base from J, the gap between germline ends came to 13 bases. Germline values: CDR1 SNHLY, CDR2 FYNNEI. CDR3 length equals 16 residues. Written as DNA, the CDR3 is TGTGCCAGCAGTGAGGGACGCGGATGGGCCAAAAACATTCAGTACTTC. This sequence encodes CASSEGRGWAKNIQYF.

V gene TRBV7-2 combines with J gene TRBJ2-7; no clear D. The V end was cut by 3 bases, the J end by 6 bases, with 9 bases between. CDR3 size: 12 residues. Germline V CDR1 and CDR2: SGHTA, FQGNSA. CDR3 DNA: TGTGCCAGCAGCTTCGAGAGAGCCGAGCAGTACTTC. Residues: CASSFERAEQYF.

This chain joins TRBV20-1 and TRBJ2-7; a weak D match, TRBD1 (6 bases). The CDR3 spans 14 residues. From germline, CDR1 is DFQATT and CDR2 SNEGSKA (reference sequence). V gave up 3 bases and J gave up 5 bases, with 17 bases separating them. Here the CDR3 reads CSASSPGQSDEQYF. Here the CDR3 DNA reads TGCAGTGCTAGTAGCCCCGGACAGTCCGACGAGCAGTACTTC.